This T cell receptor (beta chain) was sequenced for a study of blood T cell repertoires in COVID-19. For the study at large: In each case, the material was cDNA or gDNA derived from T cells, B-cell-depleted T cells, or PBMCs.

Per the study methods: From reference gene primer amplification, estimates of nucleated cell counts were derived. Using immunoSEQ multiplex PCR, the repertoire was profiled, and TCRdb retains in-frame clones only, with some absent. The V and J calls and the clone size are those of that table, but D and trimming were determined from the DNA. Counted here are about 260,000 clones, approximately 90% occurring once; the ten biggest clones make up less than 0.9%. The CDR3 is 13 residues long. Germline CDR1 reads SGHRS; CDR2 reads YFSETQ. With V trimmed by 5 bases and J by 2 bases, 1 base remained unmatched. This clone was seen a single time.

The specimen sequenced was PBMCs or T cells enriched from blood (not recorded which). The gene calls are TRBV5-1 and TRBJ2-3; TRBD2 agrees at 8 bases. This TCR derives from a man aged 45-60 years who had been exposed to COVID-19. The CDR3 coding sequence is TGCGCCAGCAGGACTAGCGACACAGATACGCAGTATTTT. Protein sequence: CASRTSDTDTQYF.